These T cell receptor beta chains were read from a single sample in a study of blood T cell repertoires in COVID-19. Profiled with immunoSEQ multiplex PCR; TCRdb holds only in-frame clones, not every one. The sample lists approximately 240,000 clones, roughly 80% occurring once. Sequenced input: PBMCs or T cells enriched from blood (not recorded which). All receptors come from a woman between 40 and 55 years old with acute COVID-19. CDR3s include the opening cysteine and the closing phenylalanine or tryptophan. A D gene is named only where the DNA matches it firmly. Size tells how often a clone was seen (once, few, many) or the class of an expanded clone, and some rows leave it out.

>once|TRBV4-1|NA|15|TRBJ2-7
CASSLASQRPVEQYF
TGCGCCAGCAGCCTCGCGTCGCAGCGGCCTGTCGAGCAGTACTTC
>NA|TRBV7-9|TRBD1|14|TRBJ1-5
CASSRDRGNQPQHF
TGTGCCAGCAGCCGGGACAGGGGGAATCAGCCCCAGCATTTT
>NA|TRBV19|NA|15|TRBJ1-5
CASSMGSHSNQPQHF
TGTGCCAGTAGTATGGGGAGTCATAGCAATCAGCCCCAGCATTTT
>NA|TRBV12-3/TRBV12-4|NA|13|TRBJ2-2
CASKEASTGELFF
TGTGCCAGCAAAGAGGCTTCCACCGGGGAGCTGTTTTTT
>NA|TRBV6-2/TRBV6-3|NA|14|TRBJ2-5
CASSWDKLSETQYF
TGTGCCAGCAGTTGGGACAAGTTATCAGAGACCCAGTACTTC
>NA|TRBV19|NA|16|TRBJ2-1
CASSPRERSSYNEQFF
TGTGCCAGTAGTCCTCGGGAGCGGTCCTCCTACAATGAGCAGTTCTTC
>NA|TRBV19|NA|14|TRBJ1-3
CASSPQGPGNTIYF
TGTGCCAGTAGCCCGCAGGGGCCCGGAAACACCATATATTTT
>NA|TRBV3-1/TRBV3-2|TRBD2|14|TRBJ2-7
CASSQRLAGAEQYF
TGTGCCAGCAGCCAACGTTTAGCGGGAGCCGAGCAGTACTTC
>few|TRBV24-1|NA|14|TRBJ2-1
CATSEGGVTTLQFF
TGTGCCACCAGTGAGGGCGGGGTGACGACTCTGCAGTTCTTC
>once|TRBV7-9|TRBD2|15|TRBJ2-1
CASTRTSGGASEQFF
TGTGCCAGCACCCGGACTAGCGGGGGGGCGAGCGAGCAGTTCTTC
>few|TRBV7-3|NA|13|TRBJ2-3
CASSLIATDTQYF
TGTGCCAGCAGCTTAATAGCCACAGATACGCAGTATTTT
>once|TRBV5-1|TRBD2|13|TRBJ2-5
CASSLGGGETQYF
TGCGCCAGCAGCTTGGGGGGAGGGGAGACCCAGTACTTC
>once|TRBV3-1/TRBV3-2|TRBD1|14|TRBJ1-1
CASIPTDRATEAFF
TGTGCCAGCATCCCAACGGACAGGGCCACTGAAGCTTTCTTT
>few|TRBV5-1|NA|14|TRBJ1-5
CASSPGEGNQPQHF
TGCGCCAGCAGCCCGGGTGAGGGCAATCAGCCCCAGCATTTT
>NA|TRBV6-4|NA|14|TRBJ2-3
CASSDRGGTDTQYF
TGTGCCAGCAGTGACCGCGGGGGCACAGATACGCAGTATTTT
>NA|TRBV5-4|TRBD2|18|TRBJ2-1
CASSPRGGGTRSYNEQFF
TGTGCCAGCAGCCCCCGCGGCGGGGGTACCCGCTCCTACAATGAGCAGTTCTTC
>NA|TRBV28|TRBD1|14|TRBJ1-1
CASSTGGLNTEAFF
TGTGCCAGCAGCACAGGGGGGTTGAACACTGAAGCTTTCTTT
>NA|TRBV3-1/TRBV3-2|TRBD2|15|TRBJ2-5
CASSASGGPRETQYF
TGTGCCAGCAGCGCTAGCGGGGGGCCTCGGGAGACCCAGTACTTC
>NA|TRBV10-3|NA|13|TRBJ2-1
CAISERGYNEQFF
TGTGCCATCAGTGAGCGGGGGTACAATGAGCAGTTCTTC
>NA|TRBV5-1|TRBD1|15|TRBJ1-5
CASSPGGQSNQPQHF
TGCGCCAGCAGCCCCGGGGGACAGAGCAATCAGCCCCAGCATTTT
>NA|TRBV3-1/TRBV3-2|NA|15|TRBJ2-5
CASSQDINPQETQYF
TGTGCCAGCAGCCAAGATATTAATCCCCAAGAGACCCAGTACTTC
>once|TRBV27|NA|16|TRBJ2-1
CASIRGGGRSYNEQFF
TGTGCCAGCATAAGGGGCGGGGGCCGCTCCTACAATGAGCAGTTCTTC
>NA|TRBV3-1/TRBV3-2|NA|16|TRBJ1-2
CASSPAPGGGNYGYTF
TGTGCCAGCAGCCCCGCCCCGGGGGGTGGGAACTATGGCTACACCTTC
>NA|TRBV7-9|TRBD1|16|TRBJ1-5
CASSLGQGTSNQPQHF
TGTGCCAGCAGCCTTGGACAGGGGACAAGCAATCAGCCCCAGCATTTT